The entry below gives a single T cell receptor beta chain sequence along with its context. Its antigen remains unidentified. The CDR3 sequence is 16 residues long. In germline, CDR1 is LNHDA, CDR2 SQIVND (reference sequence). The V end lost 10 bases, the J end lost 6 bases, and 25 bases lay between the germline ends. This record comes from a study of regulatory T cells in long-lasting Graves disease. Overall study findings and caveats: Those with persistent disease had in common more public clonotypes (roughly 3,000) than new patients (roughly 1,000). There were preferences for TRBV28, TRBJ1-2 and TRBJ2-5 in persistent disease.

As for time point: persistent/refractory GD, antithyroid drugs over 5 years with positive TRAb. Construction of the TCR library relied on RNA isolated from PBMCs. Patients hailed from an endocrinology department in Xi'an, China. Sequencing libraries for TCR beta were prepared with iRepertoire HTBI primers and Arm-PCR of CDR3 regions. TCRdb re-analysed the multiplex PCR reads in MiXCR, keeping a single row per CDR3 protein. The sample holds 350,000 to 500,000 distinct CDR3 sequences, roughly a fifth seen once. The sequence derives from a female donor with Graves disease. The sample consisted of peripheral blood mononuclear cells (PBMCs), taken when the disease was refractory, from a patient treated with antithyroid drugs. This chain connects TRBV19 to TRBJ2-1, with D perhaps matching TRBD1 (7 bases). CDR3 DNA sequence: TGTGCCACTAAACCGGGGGCCCGGACAGGCTCCAATGAGCAGTTCTTC. Amino acids: CATKPGARTGSNEQFF.